This T cell receptor (beta chain) stems from a study of cytomegalovirus exposure and HLA in healthy donors. The PCR contained 60 Vbeta and 13 Jbeta primers. Assay: immunoSEQ multiplex PCR; the TCRdb copy retains only in-frame clones and omits some. This table holds roughly 110,000 clones, approximately 69% found once. Trimming stripped 0 bases from V and 6 bases from J, with 10 bases between. The CDR3 has 14 amino acids. Germline V gene sequence: CDR1 SGHRS, CDR2 YFSETQ. The clonotype was recovered from a woman aged 40 to 49 in good health and CMV-seropositive. The specimen sequenced was PBMCs. The chain employs TRBV5-1 and TRBJ2-1, with D possibly TRBD2 on 5 matching bases. For the CDR3, the DNA is TGCGCCAGCAGCTTGGCCGGGAACAGCAATGAGCAGTTCTTC. Its translation is CASSLAGNSNEQFF.